A single sample is the source of the 22 T cell receptor beta chains below, sequenced in a study of blood T cell repertoires in COVID-19. Repertoires were generated with immunoSEQ multiplex PCR, while TCRdb's copy carries only in-frame clones and drops some. The sample yields 120,000 or so clones, 70% to 90% seen once. Sequencing was carried out using peripheral blood. These TCRs come from a woman older than 75 with acute or convalescent COVID-19.

The rearrangement joins TRBV11-2 to TRBJ2-3, with 8 bases aligning to TRBD2. The CDR3 contains 15 residues. V lost 1 base to trimming and J lost 2 bases; unmatched junction nucleotides: 2. Germline V CDR1 and CDR2: SGHAT, FQNNGV. The CDR3 region has the DNA TGTGCCAGCAGCTTAGGCGGGAGGCCCACAGATACGCAGTATTTT. Residues: CASSLGGRPTDTQYF.

This sequence joins TRBV19 and TRBJ1-6, with 7 bases identical to TRBD1. This CDR3 spans 9 amino acids. Germline assignment: CDR1 LNHDA and CDR2 SQIVND (reference sequence). Germline trimming cut 8 bases from V and 19 bases from J; bases unmatched to any gene: 5. CDR3 sequence (DNA): TGTGCCAGTTCTACAGGGGATCACTTT. It is translated as CASSTGDHF.

The chain has TRBV9 and TRBJ2-3, with 10 nucleotides matching TRBD2. With 1 base clipped from V and 4 bases from J, the junction kept 6 bases outside the gene matches. This CDR3 contains 16 residues. CDR1 is SGDLS and CDR2 is YYNGEE in the germline V gene. CDR3 protein: CASSVLTSGPADTQYF. The CDR3 region has the DNA TGTGCCAGCAGCGTACTGACTAGCGGGCCGGCAGATACGCAGTATTTT.

The rearrangement joins TRBV18 to TRBJ1-2, with 9 bases matching TRBD1. Germline values: CDR1 KGHSH, CDR2 LQKENI. J lost 8 bases, V lost 3 bases, and 4 bases had no gene match. The CDR3 is 13 amino acids. In DNA form, the CDR3 reads TGTGCCAGCTCACCCGGGACAGGGAGGGGCTACACCTTC. It specifies CASSPGTGRGYTF.

The chain employs TRBV19 and TRBJ1-4; weak D call: TRBD1 (6 bases). The CDR3 is 15 residues long. Germline loops: CDR1 LNHDA, CDR2 SQIVND (reference sequence). Trimming took 4 bases from V and 4 from J, leaving 13 bases between them. The CDR3 loop is CASSKQGPGNEKLFF. In DNA, the CDR3 is TGTGCCAGTAGTAAACAGGGACCGGGTAATGAAAAACTGTTTTTT.

The chain is built from TRBV3-1 (or the pseudogene TRBV3-2) and TRBJ1-2; D not resolved. V was clipped by 1 base and J by 4 bases, with 13 bases between them. CDR3 length: 15 amino acids. Germline V lookup: CDR1 LGHDT, CDR2 YNNKEL (reference sequence). CDR3 in DNA: TGTGCCAGCAGCCAAGCCCGGGTAGGAGGCTATGGCTACACCTTC. Protein: CASSQARVGGYGYTF.

This clone came up once. The chain is built from TRBV27 and TRBJ2-3; 10 nucleotides agree with TRBD1. The CDR3 consists of 16 residues. V shed 4 bases and J 2 bases; nucleotides not matched to a gene: 6. CDR1 and CDR2 (germline): MNHEY, SMNVEV (reference sequence). The CDR3 DNA reads as TGTGCCAGCAGTTACATCGGGACAGGGGCCACAGATACGCAGTATTTT. This translates into CASSYIGTGATDTQYF.

This clone appeared once. The chain carries TRBV2 and TRBJ2-7, with a weak D call TRBD2 (5 bases). CDR3 length equals 14 residues. Germline V gene lookup returns CDR1 SNHLY and CDR2 FYNNEI. V was shortened by 4 bases and J by 1 base, with 11 bases between the two germline ends. The CDR3 sequence is CASSAGILSYEQYF. The CDR3 DNA is TGTGCCAGCAGTGCCGGGATCCTATCCTACGAGCAGTACTTC.

This chain uses TRBV18 with TRBJ2-7, with TRBD1 identical over 7 bases. V was clipped by 2 bases and J by 5 bases; unmatched bases: 3. CDR3 length equals 13 residues. Germline V gene lookup returns CDR1 KGHSH and CDR2 LQKENI. The CDR3 nucleotides are TGTGCCAGCTCACCAACAGGGGCCCACGAGCAGTACTTC. It encodes CASSPTGAHEQYF.

The chain carries TRBV6-5 and TRBJ1-6; D may be TRBD1 (5 bases). The germline CDR1 and CDR2 sequences are MNHEY and SVGAGI. There are 14 residues in the CDR3. V lost 2 bases and J lost 8, with 10 bases in between. This chain's CDR3 is CASSYGGSDSPLHF. Written as DNA, the CDR3 is TGTGCCAGCAGTTACGGGGGGAGCGATTCACCCCTCCACTTT.

The chain has TRBV5-1 and TRBJ2-1; 9 positions agree with TRBD2. Trimming took 1 base from V and 5 from J; bases not matched to a gene: 4. The CDR3 spans 15 residues. CDR1 is SGHRS and CDR2 is YFSETQ in the germline V gene. The CDR3 protein is CASSLIAGVNNEQFF. In nucleotides, the CDR3 is TGCGCCAGCAGCTTGATAGCGGGGGTAAACAATGAGCAGTTCTTC.

The CDR3 nucleotides read TGCGCCAGCAGTCCATCGGGACAGCTGGGAGAGACCCAGTACTTC. Amino acids: CASSPSGQLGETQYF. The chain recombines TRBV5-1 with TRBJ2-5; TRBD1 aligns across 7 bases. Trimming took 5 bases from V and 4 from J; bases not matched to a gene: 11. CDR3 length: 15 amino acids. The germline V gene encodes CDR1 SGHRS and CDR2 YFSETQ.

The rearrangement uses TRBV10-1 and TRBJ2-2, with 10 nucleotides matching TRBD2. There are 16 residues in the CDR3. After removal of 0 bases from V and 4 bases from J, the junction contained 2 bases not matched to a gene. Looked up from germline, CDR1 is WNHNN and CDR2 is SYGVQD (reference sequence). CDR3 coding DNA: TGCGCCAGCAGTGAGTCGAGCGGGAGGGGCACCGGGGAGCTGTTTTTT. It yields the protein CASSESSGRGTGELFF.

The chain carries TRBV5-8 and TRBJ2-1; TRBD2 matches at 10 bases. V dropped 3 bases and J dropped 9; count of bases not matched to a gene: 15. CDR1 is SGHTS, CDR2 YDEGEE, per germline. This CDR3 comprises 17 residues. The CDR3 spells CASSSSLVAGGGVEQFF. As DNA, the CDR3 is TGTGCCAGCAGCTCCTCCCTTGTAGCGGGGGGCGGAGTTGAGCAGTTCTTC.

The chain combines TRBV2 with TRBJ2-4, with TRBD2 matching 8 bases. V lost 3 bases, J lost 0 bases, and 10 bases stayed unmatched. Germline lookup yields CDR1 SNHLY and CDR2 FYNNEI. This CDR3 comprises 18 residues. CDR3 bases: TGTGCCAGCAGTGAGAGAGTAGCGGGGCCACTAGCCAAAAACATTCAGTACTTC. It encodes CASSERVAGPLAKNIQYF.

This clone was seen more than once but under ten times. The chain couples TRBV28 to TRBJ1-4, with 8 positions matching TRBD1. Germline assignment: CDR1 MDHEN and CDR2 SYDVKM. After removal of 7 bases from V and 8 bases from J, the junction contained 12 bases not matched to a gene. This CDR3 is built from 15 residues. DNA of the CDR3: TGTGCCAGCACCATTGCGGACAGGGTAGAAGAAAAACTGTTTTTT. Amino acid sequence: CASTIADRVEEKLFF.

The chain combines TRBV9 with TRBJ2-2, with 9 bases matching TRBD1. This CDR3 is 15 amino acids long. The germline gives CDR1 SGDLS, CDR2 YYNGEE. After removal of 3 bases from V and 3 bases from J, the junction contained 3 bases not matched to a gene. The chain's CDR3 is CASSDDRGDTGELFF. For the CDR3, the DNA is TGTGCCAGCAGCGACGACAGGGGGGACACCGGGGAGCTGTTTTTT.

In regard to this clone: The same CDR3 arises from other DNA sequences in this sample as well. This rearrangement joins TRBV11-2 to TRBJ1-6; 7 nucleotides align to TRBD1. J lost 7 bases, V lost 5 bases, and 8 bases had no gene match. This CDR3 region has 15 residues. The V gene's germline CDR1 is SGHAT and CDR2 FQNNGV. The CDR3, as DNA: TGTGCCAGCAGCACCGGACAGGTGATCAATTCACCCCTCCACTTT. It is translated as CASSTGQVINSPLHF.

The chain has TRBV28 and TRBJ2-7; D unclear. Germline V gene data show CDR1 as MDHEN and CDR2 as SYDVKM. CDR3 length equals 14 residues. The V and J ends lost 2 bases and 4 bases respectively, with 12 bases between them. The CDR3 DNA sequence: TGTGCCAGCAGTTTAATGTTCAGGTGGTACGAGCAGTACTTC. This sequence encodes CASSLMFRWYEQYF.

This clone has a single count. V and J are TRBV4-2 and TRBJ1-5; 8 positions match TRBD1. The CDR3 runs 15 residues. V lost 4 bases and J lost 5; bases outside the gene matches: 7. From germline, CDR1 is LGHNA and CDR2 YNFKEQ. CDR3: CASSLGQGPYQPQHF. The CDR3 region has the DNA TGTGCCAGCAGCCTAGGACAGGGACCTTATCAGCCCCAGCATTTT.

CDR3 region: CASSYSGTSGNYEQYF. The CDR3 bases are TGTGCCAGCAGTTATTCCGGGACTAGCGGAAACTACGAGCAGTACTTC. The V call is TRBV11-2, the J call TRBJ2-7, with TRBD2 identical over 11 bases. Unmatched junction bases numbered 10, after V lost 6 bases and J lost 3 bases. The CDR3 covers 16 residues. The germline gives CDR1 SGHAT, CDR2 FQNNGV. The full variable domain, its missing parts supplied by reference TRBV11-2 and TRBJ2-7, is EAGVAQSPRYKIIEKRQSVAFWCNPISGHATLYWYQQILGQGPKLLIQFQNNGVVDDSQLPKDRFSAERLKGVDSTLKIQPAKLEDSAVYLCASSYSGTSGNYEQYFGPGTRLTVT.

This clone has only a few counts. This CDR3 is CASSLSGGSPLHF. In nucleotides, the CDR3 is TGTGCCAGCAGTTTAAGTGGGGGCTCACCCCTCCACTTT. V usage is TRBV12-3 or TRBV12-4 and J usage is TRBJ1-6; tentatively, D is TRBD1 (6 bases). Trimming pared 2 bases from V and 10 bases from J, leaving 9 bases between. The CDR3 length is 13 residues.